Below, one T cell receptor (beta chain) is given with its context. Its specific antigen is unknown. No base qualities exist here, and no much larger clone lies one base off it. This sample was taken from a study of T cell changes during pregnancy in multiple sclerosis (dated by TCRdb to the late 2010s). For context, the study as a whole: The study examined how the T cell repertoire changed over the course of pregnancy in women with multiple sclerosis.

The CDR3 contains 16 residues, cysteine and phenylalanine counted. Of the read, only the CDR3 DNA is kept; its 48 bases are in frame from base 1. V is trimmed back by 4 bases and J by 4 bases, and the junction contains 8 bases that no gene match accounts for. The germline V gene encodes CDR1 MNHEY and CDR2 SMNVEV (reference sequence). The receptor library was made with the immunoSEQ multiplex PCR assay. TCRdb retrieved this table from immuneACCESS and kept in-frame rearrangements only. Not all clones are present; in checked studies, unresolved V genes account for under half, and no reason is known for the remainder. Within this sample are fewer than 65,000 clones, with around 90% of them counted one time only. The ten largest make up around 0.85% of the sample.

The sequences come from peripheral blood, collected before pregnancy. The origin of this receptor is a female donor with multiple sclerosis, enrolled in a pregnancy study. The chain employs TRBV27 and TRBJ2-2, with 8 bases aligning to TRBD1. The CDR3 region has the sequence CASSSKQGAGTGELFF. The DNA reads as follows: TGTGCCAGCAGTTCCAAGCAGGGGGCGGGCACCGGGGAGCTGTTTTTT.